Here is one T cell receptor beta chain with its context. Germline V gene sequence: CDR1 MNHEY, CDR2 SVGEGT. CDR3 length equals 19 residues. V was clipped by 5 bases and J by 1 base; unmatched bases: 20. The data were taken from a study of control samples from healthy donors and cancer patients. Repertoires were generated with immunoSEQ multiplex PCR, while TCRdb's copy carries only in-frame clones and drops some. The sample lists 150,000 to 200,000 clones; just over 90% were seen once. The J gene is TRBJ2-7, the V gene TRBV6-2 or TRBV6-3; 7 positions match TRBD1. The sequence was collected from a man younger than 45 in good health. The source material was blood. The CDR3 reads CASSPSTGTVGGWSYEQYF. The DNA of the CDR3 is TGTGCCAGCAGTCCATCGACCGGGACAGTGGGTGGGTGGTCCTACGAGCAGTACTTC.